The 31 T cell receptor beta chains below come from one sample, sequenced in a study of long-term antiretroviral therapy in people with HIV. Sequencing relied on immunoSEQ assay v3.0, run at survey level. Some clones are missing from TCRdb's copy, which holds only in-frame ones; the method was immunoSEQ multiplex PCR. The table has 42,000 or so clones, around 85% seen once. The sample here was unsorted PBMCs, taken 3.1 years after starting antiretroviral therapy. These receptors originate from a woman between 50 and 59 years old with HIV.

This clone was detected only once. This sequence joins TRBV7-6 and TRBJ2-3; 11 bases fit TRBD2. CDR1 is SGHVS, CDR2 FNYEAQ, per germline. V lost 5 bases, J lost 5 bases, and 15 bases stayed unmatched. The CDR3 runs 18 residues. CDR3 DNA: TGTGCCAGCAGCAAAGAGCAGAGACTAGCGGGGTCTAAAGATACGCAGTATTTT. Translation gives CASSKEQRLAGSKDTQYF.

This clone was counted a few times. This chain links TRBV15 with TRBJ1-5, with D uncertain. CDR3 length: 15 amino acids. CDR1 and CDR2 from the germline V gene are LNHNV and YYDKDF (reference sequence). Trimming removed 1 base at V and 2 bases at J, with 9 bases between. CDR3 nucleotides: TGTGCCACCAGCAGAGGGGTTCAGGGCAATCAGCCCCAGCATTTT. Protein product: CATSRGVQGNQPQHF.

J is TRBJ1-1 and V is TRBV11-2; 7 bases map to TRBD1. In germline, CDR1 is SGHAT, CDR2 FQNNGV. J was trimmed by 1 base and V by 0 bases; bases with no gene match: 2. CDR3 length: 15 amino acids. CDR3 residues: CASSLDRDRNTEAFF. The CDR3 bases are TGTGCCAGCAGCTTAGATCGGGACAGGAACACTGAAGCTTTCTTT.

This chain's CDR3 is CASSDRVNEKLFF. The CDR3 DNA reads as TGCGCCAGCAGTGACAGGGTTAATGAAAAACTGTTTTTT. The chain carries TRBV10-2 and TRBJ1-4; tentative D call: TRBD1 (5 bases). Looked up from germline, CDR1 is WSHSY and CDR2 is SAAADI. The CDR3 runs to 13 residues. V shed 3 bases and J shed 4 bases, with 6 bases lying between them.

The V gene is TRBV2, the J gene TRBJ1-1, with TRBD1 as a possible D gene (5 bases). Trimming shortened V by 6 bases and J by 10 bases, and 15 bases separated the two germline ends. Germline CDR1 and CDR2: SNHLY and FYNNEI. The CDR3 totals 12 residues. CDR3 nucleotides: TGTGCCAGCAGAGAACTTCGGGGGGGAGCTTTCTTT. Protein product: CASRELRGGAFF. Combining the CDR3 with reference TRBV2 and TRBJ1-1 gives the whole variable domain EPEVTQTPSHQVTQMGQEVILRCVPISNHLYFYWYRQILGQKVEFLVSFYNNEISEKSEIFDDQFSVERPDGSNFTLKIRSTKLEDSAMYFCASRELRGGAFFGQGTRLTVV.

About this clone: Other DNA sequences in this specimen translate into the identical CDR3. The V gene is TRBV5-1, the J gene TRBJ1-1; 7 bases agree with TRBD1. This CDR3 is built from 16 residues. CDR1 is SGHRS and CDR2 is YFSETQ in the germline V gene. Trimming took 2 bases from V and 1 from J; bases not matched to a gene: 8. CDR3 protein: CASSFGTGAGNTEAFF. Written as DNA, the CDR3 is TGCGCCAGCAGCTTCGGTACAGGGGCGGGGAACACTGAAGCTTTCTTT.

This clone has a single count. The chain couples TRBV6-5 to TRBJ2-5; the match to TRBD2 covers 9 bases. V trimming: 0 bases; J trimming: 6 bases; junction bases outside the gene matches: 5. The CDR3 loop spans 15 amino acids. The V gene's germline CDR1 is MNHEY and CDR2 SVGAGI. CDR3 bases: TGTGCCAGCAGTTACTCGGCTAGCGGGGCCCAGACCCAGTACTTC. This encodes CASSYSASGAQTQYF.

The chain is built from TRBV7-2 and TRBJ2-2, with a weak D call TRBD1 (6 bases). The V end lost 5 bases, the J end lost 3 bases, and 16 bases lay between the germline ends. Per the germline V gene, CDR1 is SGHTA and CDR2 is FQGNSA. The CDR3 totals 16 residues. CDR3 nucleotide sequence: TGTGCCAGCAGCCCCCAAGGGGGACCATACACCGGGGAGCTGTTTTTT. Its protein product is CASSPQGGPYTGELFF.

This clone was found a few times. The gene calls are TRBV7-9 and TRBJ1-2; D possibly corresponds to TRBD1 (5 bases). The V end lost 7 bases, the J end lost 2 bases, and 17 bases lay between the germline ends. This CDR3 is 15 amino acids long. Germline V gene lookup returns CDR1 SEHNR and CDR2 FQNEAQ (reference sequence). The CDR3 nucleotides are TGTGCCAGCAACCCAGACAGCGTCCTGAACTATGGCTACACCTTC. It specifies CASNPDSVLNYGYTF.

This rearrangement joins TRBV5-1 to TRBJ1-5; 8 positions agree with TRBD1. Germline CDR1 SGHRS, CDR2 YFSETQ. The trim removed 0 bases at V and 2 bases at J, leaving 7 bases unmatched. The CDR3 is made up of 17 amino acids. CDR3: CASSLAPQGVGNQPQHF. CDR3 bases: TGCGCCAGCAGCTTGGCCCCACAGGGGGTCGGCAATCAGCCCCAGCATTTT.

The V gene is TRBV5-4, the J gene TRBJ2-3; D call uncertain. Germline CDR1 is SGHNT and CDR2 is YYREEE (reference sequence). The CDR3 runs to 15 residues. Trimming pared 0 bases from V and 2 bases from J, leaving 10 bases between. The CDR3 nucleotides are TGTGCCAGCAGCTTGGTTCAGGCCACCACAGATACGCAGTATTTT. Its translation: CASSLVQATTDTQYF.

The gene calls are TRBV6-1 and TRBJ1-2; tentative D call: TRBD1 (5 bases). The V gene's germline CDR1 is MNHNS and CDR2 SASEGT. The CDR3 consists of 15 residues. With 2 bases removed from V and 14 bases from J, the gap between germline ends came to 24 bases. CDR3 protein: CASSEREKRGVLSTF. CDR3 DNA: TGTGCCAGCAGTGAAAGGGAAAAAAGAGGGGTCCTAAGTACCTTC.

This chain links TRBV5-1 with TRBJ2-1, with 11 bases that match TRBD2. CDR1 is SGHRS and CDR2 is YFSETQ in the germline V gene. This CDR3 has 15 amino acids. V shed 6 bases, J shed 3 bases, and the junction held 5 bases outside the gene matches. CDR3 sequence reads: CASTQTSGVYNEQFF. The CDR3 DNA reads as TGCGCCAGCACGCAGACTAGCGGGGTCTACAATGAGCAGTTCTTC.

This clone has more than one count but fewer than ten. The V call is TRBV25-1, the J call TRBJ1-2, with D maybe TRBD1 (5 bases). This CDR3 region has 13 residues. Germline values: CDR1 MGHDK, CDR2 SYGVNS. The V end lost 2 bases, the J end lost 8 bases, and 12 bases lay between the germline ends. The CDR3 sequence is CASSEGAQRGYTF. CDR3 nucleotide sequence: TGTGCCAGCAGTGAAGGGGCCCAGAGGGGCTACACCTTC.

This chain connects TRBV27 to TRBJ2-1; 11 bases are a match to TRBD2. Germline CDR1 reads MNHEY; CDR2 reads SMNVEV (reference sequence). V lost 8 bases, J lost 5 bases, and 5 bases stayed unmatched. The CDR3 length is 14 residues. For the CDR3, the DNA is TGTGCCAGCTCGACTAGCGGGGCTAACAATGAGCAGTTCTTC. Its translation: CASSTSGANNEQFF.

This chain uses TRBV5-5 with TRBJ2-7; 11 bases are a match to TRBD1. With V trimmed by 4 bases and J by 5 bases, 8 bases remained unmatched. Germline loops: CDR1 SGHKS, CDR2 YYEKEE (reference sequence). The CDR3 is 15 amino acids. CDR3 DNA sequence: TGTGCCAGCAGCAGCCGGGACAGGGGGTACCACGAGCAGTACTTC. Its translation: CASSSRDRGYHEQYF.

The V and J genes are TRBV6-1 and TRBJ2-1; weak D call: TRBD2 (6 bases). Germline CDR1 and CDR2: MNHNS and SASEGT. This CDR3 is 16 amino acids long. Trimming shortened V by 0 bases and J by 5 bases, and 14 bases separated the two germline ends. For the CDR3, the DNA is TGTGCCAGCAGTGAAGCGAGGCTAGCGATGAACAATGAGCAGTTCTTC. Translated, it gives CASSEARLAMNNEQFF.

This clone occurred a few times. This rearrangement joins TRBV7-3 to TRBJ2-1; tentative D call: TRBD1 (5 bases). Germline-derived CDR1 and CDR2 are SGHTA and FQGTGA. The germline V and J ends were trimmed by 1 base and 7 bases, with 11 bases remaining between them. This CDR3 is built from 14 residues. The DNA for the CDR3 is TGTGCCAGCAGCTTAATGGCAGGGCTGAATGAGCAGTTCTTC. This sequence encodes CASSLMAGLNEQFF.

The chain links TRBV7-9 to TRBJ2-6; D possibly corresponds to TRBD2 (5 bases). Germline CDR1 and CDR2: SEHNR and FQNEAQ (reference sequence). The V gene lost 1 base and the J gene lost 3 bases, with 13 bases spanning the gap. The CDR3 extends over 17 amino acids. CDR3 residues: CASSLVVTEDGANVLTF. Written as DNA, the CDR3 is TGTGCCAGCAGCTTAGTCGTCACGGAGGATGGGGCCAACGTCCTGACTTTC. Complete variable domain (other parts from reference TRBV7-9 and TRBJ2-6): DTGVSQNPRHKITKRGQNVTFRCDPISEHNRLYWYRQTLGQGPEFLTYFQNEAQLEKSRLLSDRFSAERPKGSFSTLEIQRTEQGDSAMYLCASSLVVTEDGANVLTFGAGSRLTVL.

The V call is TRBV30, the J call TRBJ2-3; tentative D call: TRBD2 (6 bases). Trimming pared 0 bases from V and 2 bases from J, leaving 12 bases between. CDR1 GTSNPN and CDR2 SVGIG come from the germline V gene (reference sequence). The CDR3 spans 15 residues. The CDR3: CAWSVGSGYTDTQYF. In DNA, the CDR3 is TGTGCCTGGAGTGTGGGTAGCGGATACACAGATACGCAGTATTTT. The full variable domain, completed using reference TRBV30 and TRBJ2-3, is SQTIHQWPATLVQPVGSPLSLECTVEGTSNPNLYWYRQAAGRGLQLLFYSVGIGQISSEVPQNLSASRPQDRQFILSSKKLLLSDSGFYLCAWSVGSGYTDTQYFGPGTRLTVL.

This clone qualifies as medium-sized (0.01 to 0.1%). V and J are TRBV27 and TRBJ2-7, with D possibly TRBD2 on 6 matching bases. The CDR3 consists of 15 residues. Looked up from germline, CDR1 is MNHEY and CDR2 is SMNVEV (reference sequence). V was cut by 6 bases and J by 12 bases, with 27 bases left in between. CDR3 residues: CASRPLAEALRMAYF. The CDR3, as DNA: TGTGCCAGCAGACCTTTAGCGGAGGCCCTTCGAATGGCGTACTTC.

This chain joins TRBV10-3 and TRBJ1-1; D is possibly TRBD1 (5 bases). V was trimmed by 5 bases and J by 1 base, leaving 8 bases between them. This CDR3 has 13 residues. CDR1 and CDR2 (germline): ENHRY, SYGVKD. CDR3 region: CAISKTENTEAFF. The CDR3 DNA is TGTGCCATCAGTAAGACAGAGAACACTGAAGCTTTCTTT.

J is TRBJ1-6 and V is TRBV19, with a tentative D call TRBD1 (6 bases). The CDR3 spans 16 residues. Trimming took off 7 bases at V and 7 bases at J, with 20 bases between the two ends. Germline CDR1 reads LNHDA; CDR2 reads SQIVND (reference sequence). CDR3 DNA sequence: TGTGCCAGTATTAAAGGCAGGGGACTATCAAATTCACCCCTCCACTTT. The encoded protein is CASIKGRGLSNSPLHF.

The chain employs TRBV5-4 and TRBJ2-7; perhaps D is TRBD1 or TRBD2 (5 bases each). Deletions cut 3 bases from V and 3 bases from J, with 10 bases between. The CDR3 has 13 amino acids. Germline V gene data show CDR1 as SGHNT and CDR2 as YYREEE (reference sequence). CDR3 DNA sequence: TGTGCCAGCAGCTACCGGGACGGCTACGAGCAGTACTTC. Its translation: CASSYRDGYEQYF.

J is TRBJ2-3 and V is TRBV5-6; the D call may be TRBD1 or TRBD2 (5 bases each). V was shortened by 0 bases and J by 6 bases, with 14 bases between the two germline ends. The CDR3 is 15 amino acids. From germline, CDR1 is SGHDT and CDR2 YYEEEE. The CDR3 here is CASSLAFAGTDTQYF. The CDR3 region has the DNA TGTGCCAGCAGCTTGGCCTTCGCAGGGACGGATACGCAGTATTTT.

The chain links TRBV7-2 to TRBJ2-3; no reliable D call. This CDR3 has 15 residues. Between the trimmed V and J ends, which lost 5 bases and 1 base, there was a span of 13 bases. The V gene's germline CDR1 is SGHTA and CDR2 FQGNSA. Here the CDR3 DNA reads TGTGCCAGCAGCCTCTCAGGTTTCGGCACAGATACGCAGTATTTT. Translation gives CASSLSGFGTDTQYF.

The rearrangement links TRBV6-1 to TRBJ1-3; D uncertain. In germline, CDR1 is MNHNS, CDR2 SASEGT. V was shortened by 2 bases and J by 1 base, with 6 bases between the two germline ends. There are 14 residues in the CDR3. CDR3 sequence: CASSEPHSGNTIYF. CDR3 nucleotides: TGTGCCAGCAGTGAACCGCATTCTGGAAACACCATATATTTT.

Comment on this clone: This same CDR3 is encoded by further DNA sequences in the sample. This chain links TRBV10-3 with TRBJ2-7, with D possibly being TRBD1 (6 bases). CDR1 and CDR2 (germline): ENHRY, SYGVKD. The V end lost 7 bases, the J end lost 5 bases, and 21 bases lay between the germline ends. The CDR3 is made up of 15 amino acids. The CDR3 DNA sequence: TGTGCCATCAAATTTTCCGAGACAGGATGGCACGAGCAGTACTTC. Encoded protein: CAIKFSETGWHEQYF.

On this clone itself: A junction end diverges from the germline sequence, so it may reflect a read error. The chain uses TRBV15 and TRBJ2-1, with D perhaps TRBD1 (5 bases). Germline V gives CDR1 LNHNV, CDR2 YYDKDF (reference sequence). This CDR3 has 12 amino acids. The DNA for the CDR3 is TGTGCCACCAGCGGAGACAGTTTTGAGCAGTTCTTC. Translation gives CATSGDSFEQFF.

The chain combines TRBV7-9 with TRBJ2-1, with TRBD1 matching 7 bases. V dropped 5 bases and J dropped 3; count of bases not matched to a gene: 1. The CDR3 has 13 residues. Germline V gene sequence: CDR1 SEHNR, CDR2 FQNEAQ (reference sequence). This CDR3 is CASSRDSYNEQFF. CDR3 coding DNA: TGTGCCAGCAGCCGGGACAGCTACAATGAGCAGTTCTTC.

V gene TRBV19 combines with J gene TRBJ2-5; D not certain. The CDR3 totals 12 residues. V was pared by 5 bases and J by 5 bases, with 9 bases between. The germline gives CDR1 LNHDA, CDR2 SQIVND (reference sequence). The CDR3 DNA follows: TGTGCCAGTAGTCCTATCGGGGAGACCCAGTACTTC. Translation gives CASSPIGETQYF.